These 4 T cell receptor beta chains were all obtained from the same sample, sequenced in a study of identical twins. TCRdb re-called the 5' RACE reads with MiXCR, one entry per CDR3 protein. The sample includes 500,000 to 650,000 distinct CDR3 sequences, just over 7% seen only once; the top ten take roughly 1.6%. These data were also filed under a second study, of yellow fever vaccine responses in identical twins.

Sequences were obtained from PBMCs. The receptor source for this set is a young woman in good health.

This clonotype was seen more than once but under ten times. The V and J genes are TRBV5-1 and TRBJ2-2; 9 bases line up with TRBD2. Germline V lookup: CDR1 SGHRS, CDR2 YFSETQ. The CDR3 extends over 16 amino acids. J lost 1 base, V lost 2 bases, and 3 bases had no gene match. The CDR3 DNA sequence: TGCGCCAGCAGCTTCATAGCGGGAGAGAACACCGGGGAGCTGTTTTTT. It yields the protein CASSFIAGENTGELFF. Full variable domain (outside the CDR3, taken from reference TRBV5-1 and TRBJ2-2): KAGVTQTPRYLIKTRGQQVTLSCSPISGHRSVSWYQQTPGQGLQFLFEYFSETQRNKGNFPGRFSGRQFSNSRSEMNVSTLELGDSALYLCASSFIAGENTGELFFGEGSRLTVL.

This chain joins TRBV11-2 and TRBJ2-1, with TRBD2 identical over 7 bases. J was trimmed by 2 bases and V by 1 base; bases with no gene match: 5. Germline V gene lookup returns CDR1 SGHAT and CDR2 FQNNGV. The CDR3 has 16 amino acids. For the CDR3, the DNA is TGTGCCAGCAGCTTAGGTGGCGGGAGTCCCTACAATGAGCAGTTCTTC. It translates to CASSLGGGSPYNEQFF.

The V call is TRBV20-1, the J call TRBJ2-2; D is unresolved. CDR3 size: 15 residues. The germline V gene encodes CDR1 DFQATT and CDR2 SNEGSKA (reference sequence). V was trimmed by 4 bases and J by 4 bases, leaving 16 bases between them. DNA of the CDR3: TGCAGTGCTACAATAGCCCTAGAGAGCACCGGGGAGCTGTTTTTT. This codes for CSATIALESTGELFF.

This clonotype was observed at least ten times. This chain uses TRBV12-3 or TRBV12-4 with TRBJ1-6, with TRBD1 matching over 7 bases. The CDR3 is made up of 15 amino acids. V lost 3 bases, J lost 7 bases, and 6 bases stayed unmatched. The CDR3 loop reads CASSLAQGGNSPLHF. For the CDR3, the DNA is TGTGCCAGCAGTTTGGCCCAGGGGGGGAATTCACCCCTCCACTTT.